This T cell receptor beta chain was found in a study of tumor-infiltrating lymphocytes in primary liver carcinoma. Study summary: Both sexes were represented among patients, who were 30 to 69 years old. Study-wide results and caveats: Only around 7-25% of top clones occurred in all five tumor regions.

Of note for this clonotype: Its specificity is unknown. One junction end does not reproduce the germline sequence, and a read error may be involved.

Researchers generated TCR beta cDNA from 500 to 600 ng of total RNA, relying on a constant-region primer. Libraries covering TCR beta were generated through three nested multiplex PCR rounds (using a slightly modified ARM-PCR). TCRdb called the multiplex PCR reads again in MiXCR, with one record for every CDR3 protein. The repertoire holds about 44,000 distinct CDR3 sequences, with over 65% as singletons. Joint extraction of RNA and DNA used roughly 19-32 mg of bulk tissue that was unsorted. The clonotype was recovered from a man aged 35-49 years with primary liver carcinoma and hepatitis B virus infection. Sequenced sample: liver tumor tissue from sampling region 3. Subset defined: tumor region T3, left-lateral pole.

The CDR3 reads CASGMVAF. CDR3 nucleotides: TGTGCAAGTGGTATGGTCGCCTTT. The J gene is TRBJ1-6, the V gene TRBV12-5, with D unresolved. The length of the CDR3 is 8 residues. Germline CDR1 and CDR2: LGHNT and FRNRAP.